This TCR beta chain was sequenced in a study of PD-1 blockade in classical Hodgkin lymphoma. Study-wide results and caveats: Those achieving complete response showed baseline diversity like newly diagnosed patients. Healthy donors were reported to have higher baseline TCR diversity than newly diagnosed patients.

Assay used: immunoSEQ multiplex PCR; TCRdb lists only in-frame clones, some missing. Of roughly 100,000 clones in the sample, 85% to 95% were seen once. About this clone itself: The antigen is unknown.

The CDR3 length is 15 residues. V lost 0 bases to trimming and J lost 3 bases, with 11 bases between them. The germline CDR1 and CDR2 sequences are SGHRS and YFSETQ. Time point: cycle 4 day 1 (C4D1), after more than five weeks of nivolumab. Each patient's relapse followed autologous stem cell transplantation, and brentuximab vedotin exposure varied. The best responses consisted of complete response, partial response or progressive disease. The rearrangement joins TRBV5-1 to TRBJ2-3, with D possibly TRBD1 on 5 matching bases. The starting material was peripheral blood mononuclear cells (PBMCs), obtained before the fourth cycle of nivolumab. This TCR was recovered from a human donor with classical Hodgkin lymphoma. CDR3 sequence reads: CASSLGDRGTDTQYF. The CDR3 DNA is TGCGCCAGCAGCTTGGGTGACAGAGGAACAGATACGCAGTATTTT.